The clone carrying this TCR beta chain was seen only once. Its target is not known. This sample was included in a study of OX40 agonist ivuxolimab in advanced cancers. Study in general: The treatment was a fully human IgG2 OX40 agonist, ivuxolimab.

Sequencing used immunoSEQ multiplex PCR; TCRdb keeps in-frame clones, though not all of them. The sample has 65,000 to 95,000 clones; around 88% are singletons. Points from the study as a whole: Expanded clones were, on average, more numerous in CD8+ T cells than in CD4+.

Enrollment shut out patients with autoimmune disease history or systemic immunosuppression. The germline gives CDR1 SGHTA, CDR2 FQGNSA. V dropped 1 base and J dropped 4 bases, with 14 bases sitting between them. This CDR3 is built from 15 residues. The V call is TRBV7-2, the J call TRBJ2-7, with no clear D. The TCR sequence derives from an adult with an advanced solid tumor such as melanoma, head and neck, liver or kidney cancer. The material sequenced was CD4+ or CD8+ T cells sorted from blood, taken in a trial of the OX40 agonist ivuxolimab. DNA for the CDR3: TGTGCCAGCAGCTTAGAAGGCTACTCTTTTTACGAGCAGTACTTC. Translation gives CASSLEGYSFYEQYF.